The rows below give T cell receptor beta chains drawn from one sample of a study of long-term antiretroviral therapy in people with HIV. The protocol was immunoSEQ multiplex PCR, while the TCRdb copy is restricted to in-frame clones and leaves out a portion. The sample lists over 25,000 clones, 70% to 90% seen once, with 10% to 15% in the top ten. The sequencing used unsorted PBMCs, collected 1.1 years after starting antiretroviral therapy. The source of these receptors is a man aged 18 to 30 with HIV. Both conserved end residues are part of each CDR3. A D gene is named only where the DNA matches it firmly. The size entry is marked missing in some rows and otherwise reads once, few, many or a size class.

d_call	j_call	clone_size	v_call	cdr3_nt	cdr3_aa
TRBD1	TRBJ1-2	-	TRBV5-5	TGTGCCAGCAGCTTCCCGGGACAGGGCTATGGCTACACCTTC	CASSFPGQGYGYTF
TRBD2	TRBJ2-5	-	TRBV5-1	TGCGCCAGCAGCTCCGTAGCGGGAGTTGGGGAGACCCAGTACTTC	CASSSVAGVGETQYF
-	TRBJ1-1	-	TRBV29-1	TGCAGCGTCGGGACTGCCGGAAACACTGAAGCTTTCTTT	CSVGTAGNTEAFF
TRBD1	TRBJ2-7	-	TRBV19	TGTGCCAGTAGTATTGGTCAGGGGGAATTCGAGCAGTACTTC	CASSIGQGEFEQYF
TRBD2	TRBJ2-3	-	TRBV11-2	TGTGCCAGCAGCTTACCGGGACTAGCGGGCATTAGCACAGATACGCAGTATTTT	CASSLPGLAGISTDTQYF
TRBD1	TRBJ2-7	-	TRBV29-1	TGCAGCGTTCACAGGGGGTCCGAGCAGTACTTC	CSVHRGSEQYF
TRBD1	TRBJ1-5	-	TRBV30	TGTGCCTGGAGGGGGACAGGGCTCGGTGGCAATCAGCCCCAGCATTTT	CAWRGTGLGGNQPQHF
-	TRBJ2-7	-	TRBV7-2	TGTGCCAGCAGCTTGGGGCCTTTCGGCTACGAGCAGTACTTC	CASSLGPFGYEQYF
-	TRBJ2-7	-	TRBV4-2	TGTGCCAGCAGCTCTCTGGGGGCCAGCGGGGTTTACGAGCAGTACTTC	CASSSLGASGVYEQYF
-	TRBJ1-3	-	TRBV5-1	TGCGCCAGCAGCCTGCCCCCAGGACAGCCTTCGGGTGGAAACACCATATATTTT	CASSLPPGQPSGGNTIYF
TRBD2	TRBJ2-1	-	TRBV9	TGTGCCAGCAGCGTAGCAGCGGGAGTCCCCAATGAGCAGTTCTTC	CASSVAAGVPNEQFF
-	TRBJ2-5	-	TRBV5-4	TGTGCCAGCAGAAATGCGACTAGGAGGGAGACCCAGTACTTC	CASRNATRRETQYF
-	TRBJ1-2	few	TRBV29-1	TGCAGCGTCCCTGGCTACACCTTC	CSVPGYTF
TRBD1	TRBJ2-1	-	TRBV5-6	TGTGCCAGCAGCCCGGACAGGGCCAGAGGGCAGTTCTTC	CASSPDRARGQFF
-	TRBJ1-3	-	TRBV20-1	TGCAGTGTTGGGGTAGGAAACACCATATATTTT	CSVGVGNTIYF
TRBD2	TRBJ2-7	-	TRBV7-6	TGTGCCAGCAGCCGGCCGGCGGGAGAGCTCGCGAGCGAGCAGTACTTC	CASSRPAGELASEQYF
-	TRBJ2-2	-	TRBV7-7	TGTGCTAGCAGCTATCAAGGGGGTTCGAACACCGGGGAGCTGTTTTTT	CASSYQGGSNTGELFF
-	TRBJ1-2	-	TRBV18	TGTGCCAGCTCACCAAGCGAGGGGGGGGACTATGGCTACACCTTC	CASSPSEGGDYGYTF
-	TRBJ1-2	once	TRBV28	TGTGCCAGCAGCCCCAGGACACTCGCCGAACGCTACACCTTC	CASSPRTLAERYTF
TRBD1	TRBJ1-2	-	TRBV9	TGTGCCAGCAGCCGACAGACAGGGGCGAACTATGGCTACACCTTC	CASSRQTGANYGYTF
-	TRBJ2-7	-	TRBV28	TGTGCCAGCAAGGGACGGGACCGCTACGAGCAGTACTTC	CASKGRDRYEQYF
-	TRBJ2-1	-	TRBV25-1	TGTGCCAGCAGTGAAAACTATGAGCAGTTCTTC	CASSENYEQFF
-	TRBJ2-6	-	TRBV10-1	TGCGCCAGCAGTGAGTTCCCAGGAGAGGGCTCTGGGGCCAACGTCCTGACTTTC	CASSEFPGEGSGANVLTF
-	TRBJ1-1	few	TRBV19	TGTGCCAGTAGGGTGGGCACTGAAGCTTTCTTT	CASRVGTEAFF
-	TRBJ1-1	-	TRBV6-4	TGTGCCAGCAGTGACGGGACATCAAGCACTGAAGCTTTCTTT	CASSDGTSSTEAFF
-	TRBJ2-5	-	TRBV21-1	TGTGCCAGCAGCCCGTTCGGCGGGGAGGGAGAGACCCAGTACTTC	CASSPFGGEGETQYF
TRBD1	TRBJ2-3	-	TRBV7-8	TGTGCCAGCAGCTTAGTGGACAGGGAAACAGATACGCAGTATTTT	CASSLVDRETDTQYF
TRBD2	TRBJ2-7	-	TRBV27	TGTGCCAGCAGTTTCCTTCGGACTAGCGGGAGGCCATACTACGAGCAGTACTTC	CASSFLRTSGRPYYEQYF
TRBD1	TRBJ2-1	-	TRBV6-1	TGTGCCAGCAGTGAATACCCGCAGGGGGAGAATGAGCAGTTCTTC	CASSEYPQGENEQFF
TRBD2	TRBJ2-3	once	TRBV5-1	TGCGCCAGCAGCCTCGAGGGAGGGGAAGATACGCAGTATTTT	CASSLEGGEDTQYF
TRBD1	TRBJ1-1	-	TRBV9	TGTGCCAGCAGCGTAGGAGGACAGGGGAGGACTGAAGCTTTCTTT	CASSVGGQGRTEAFF
TRBD1	TRBJ1-2	-	TRBV5-4	TGTGCCAGCAGCGGGGACAGTCACTATGGCTACACCTTC	CASSGDSHYGYTF